The next 12 T cell receptor beta chains were all read from a single sample in a study of OX40 agonist ivuxolimab in advanced cancers. Profiling relied on immunoSEQ multiplex PCR, and the TCRdb table lists in-frame clones only, not all of them. The table shows tens of thousands of clones, with roughly 90% occurring only once. This sample comprised CD4+ or CD8+ T cells sorted from blood, obtained in a trial of the OX40 agonist ivuxolimab. These receptors all come from an adult with an advanced solid tumor such as melanoma, head and neck, liver or kidney cancer.

CDR3 nucleotides: TGTGCCAGCAGCGTTTCAGGGGGAACCGGGGAGCTGTTTTTT. Its protein product is CASSVSGGTGELFF. This sequence joins TRBV9 and TRBJ2-2, with 7 bases matching TRBD1. Trimming took 2 bases from V and 5 from J; bases not matched to a gene: 3. CDR3 length equals 14 residues. The V gene's germline CDR1 is SGDLS and CDR2 YYNGEE. The full variable domain, rest sourced from reference TRBV9 and TRBJ2-2, is DSGVTQTPKHLITATGQRVTLRCSPRSGDLSVYWYQQSLDQGLQFLIQYYNGEERAKGNILERFSAQQFPDLHSELNLSSLELGDSALYFCASSVSGGTGELFFGEGSRLTVL.

The rearrangement links TRBV7-8 to TRBJ2-2; perhaps TRBD1 as D (6 bases). The CDR3 has 13 amino acids. Trimming cost V 6 bases and J 5 bases, with 10 bases left between them. The germline gives CDR1 SGHVS, CDR2 FQNEAQ. The CDR3 here is CASSHRVTGELFF. CDR3 in DNA: TGTGCCAGCAGTCACAGGGTGACCGGGGAGCTGTTTTTT.

The rearrangement uses TRBV18 and TRBJ2-1; 11 nucleotides agree with TRBD1. There are 14 residues in the CDR3. V shed 5 bases, J shed 9 bases, and the junction held 6 bases outside the gene matches. The germline gives CDR1 KGHSH, CDR2 LQKENI. The CDR3 nucleotides read TGTGCCAGCTCATTTGGGACAGGGGGAAGTGAGCAGTTCTTC. Translated, it gives CASSFGTGGSEQFF. The whole variable domain, filled in from reference TRBV18 and TRBJ2-1, reads NAGVMQNPRHLVRRRGQEARLRCSPMKGHSHVYWYRQLPEEGLKFMVYLQKENIIDESGMPKERFSAEFPKEGPSILRIQQVVRGDSAAYFCASSFGTGGSEQFFGPGTRLTVL.

This chain's CDR3 is CASSSLGAGQTNTEAFF. Here the CDR3 DNA reads TGTGCCAGCAGCTCCTTGGGGGCAGGGCAAACGAACACTGAAGCTTTCTTT. This chain uses TRBV28 with TRBJ1-1; D is perhaps TRBD1 (6 bases). In germline, CDR1 is MDHEN, CDR2 SYDVKM. The CDR3 length is 17 residues. Deletions cut 6 bases from V and 1 base from J, with 21 bases between.

CDR3 region: CASSFGSSGTSSYNEQFF. The CDR3 nucleotides read TGTGCCAGCAGTTTCGGATCTAGCGGGACTAGCTCCTACAATGAGCAGTTCTTC. J is TRBJ2-1 and V is TRBV27; 9 bases are a match to TRBD2. Unmatched junction bases numbered 9, after V lost 3 bases and J lost 0 bases. Germline V gene data show CDR1 as MNHEY and CDR2 as SMNVEV (reference sequence). CDR3 size: 18 residues.

The chain links TRBV29-1 to TRBJ1-2, with D possibly being TRBD1 (5 bases). Trimming left V 2 bases short and J 8 bases short, with 12 bases between. The CDR3 length is 12 residues. CDR1 is SQVTM, CDR2 ANQGSEA, per germline. The DNA of the CDR3 is TGCAGCGTTGAAAGGTCGGGGGGGGGCTACACCTTC. It codes for CSVERSGGGYTF.

The chain employs TRBV30 and TRBJ2-3; TRBD2 might be the D (5 bases). Per the germline V gene, CDR1 is GTSNPN and CDR2 is SVGIG (reference sequence). V shed 3 bases and J shed 7 bases, with 8 bases lying between them. This CDR3 is built from 11 residues. The CDR3 sequence is CAWSGGYTQYF. The CDR3 DNA reads as TGTGCCTGGAGCGGCGGGTATACGCAGTATTTT. Full variable domain (rest looked up from reference TRBV30 and TRBJ2-3): SQTIHQWPATLVQPVGSPLSLECTVEGTSNPNLYWYRQAAGRGLQLLFYSVGIGQISSEVPQNLSASRPQDRQFILSSKKLLLSDSGFYLCAWSGGYTQYFGPGTRLTVL.

The rearrangement joins TRBV7-2 to TRBJ2-2; a possible D gene is TRBD2 (6 bases). The CDR3 extends over 15 amino acids. The V gene lost 1 base and the J gene lost 4 bases, with 10 bases spanning the gap. Germline CDR1 is SGHTA and CDR2 is FQGNSA. This CDR3 reads CASSLGTTITGELFF. The CDR3 nucleotides read TGTGCCAGCAGCTTAGGGACTACGATCACCGGGGAGCTGTTTTTT.

The chain couples TRBV11-3 to TRBJ2-2, with 9 bases aligning to TRBD2. Germline lookup yields CDR1 SGHNT and CDR2 YENEEA. V lost 5 bases to trimming and J lost 5 bases; unmatched junction nucleotides: 9. CDR3 size: 16 residues. The CDR3 is CASSPVAGAFTGELFF. CDR3 DNA sequence: TGTGCCAGCAGCCCCGTAGCGGGAGCTTTTACCGGGGAGCTGTTTTTT. The full variable domain, its missing parts supplied by reference TRBV11-3 and TRBJ2-2, is EAGVVQSPRYKIIEKKQPVAFWCNPISGHNTLYWYLQNLGQGPELLIRYENEEAVDDSQLPKDRFSAERLKGVDSTLKIQPAELGDSAVYLCASSPVAGAFTGELFFGEGSRLTVL.

The rearrangement joins TRBV29-1 to TRBJ1-1; tentative D call: TRBD1 (6 bases). The germline V and J ends were trimmed by 3 bases and 5 bases, with 10 bases remaining between them. The CDR3 contains 12 residues. CDR1 and CDR2 (germline): SQVTM, ANQGSEA. CDR3 protein: CSVDRGGTEAFF. In DNA, the CDR3 is TGCAGCGTTGACAGGGGAGGAACTGAAGCTTTCTTT. The variable domain in full, completed from reference TRBV29-1 and TRBJ1-1, reads SAVISQKPSRDICQRGTSLTIQCQVDSQVTMMFWYRQQPGQSLTLIATANQGSEATYESGFVIDKFPISRPNLTFSTLTVSNMSPEDSSIYLCSVDRGGTEAFFGQGTRLTVV.

In DNA, the CDR3 is TGTGCCAGCAGCCCAAGGGACTCTCGAGTCCACCTCAATGAGCAGTTCTTC. It is translated as CASSPRDSRVHLNEQFF. This chain uses TRBV7-9 with TRBJ2-1; a possible D gene is TRBD2 (6 bases). Germline V gives CDR1 SEHNR, CDR2 FQNEAQ (reference sequence). Between the trimmed V and J ends, which lost 5 bases and 6 bases, there was a span of 23 bases. There are 17 residues in the CDR3.

The chain is built from TRBV10-3 and TRBJ1-3, with D possibly matching TRBD1 (6 bases). CDR1 is ENHRY, CDR2 SYGVKD, per germline. Trimming cost V 7 bases and J 0 bases, with 22 bases left between them. The CDR3 totals 18 residues. CDR3 loop: CAITSRGGLSLSGNTIYF. The CDR3 nucleotides read TGTGCCATCACTTCGAGAGGGGGTCTTAGCCTCTCTGGAAACACCATATATTTT.